The 9 T cell receptor beta chains below come from one sample, sequenced in a study of cytomegalovirus exposure and HLA in healthy donors. The PCR contained 60 Vbeta and 13 Jbeta primers. Method: immunoSEQ multiplex PCR; TCRdb's copy keeps in-frame clones and lacks some. Of 170,000 or so clones listed, around 77% are singletons. Sequences were obtained from PBMCs. Every receptor here comes from a man in his 60s in good health and CMV-seronegative.

The chain recombines TRBV5-6 with TRBJ2-7, with TRBD1 matching 8 bases. The CDR3 runs 16 residues. Germline trimming cut 4 bases from V and 2 bases from J; bases unmatched to any gene: 11. Germline assignment: CDR1 SGHDT and CDR2 YYEEEE. CDR3 residues: CASSTGTGWGPYEQYF. CDR3 DNA: TGTGCCAGCAGCACCGGGACAGGTTGGGGTCCCTACGAGCAGTACTTC.

The V and J genes are TRBV6-1 and TRBJ2-2, with D possibly being TRBD2 (5 bases). The germline V and J ends were trimmed by 8 bases and 4 bases, with 14 bases remaining between them. CDR3 length: 14 residues. Per the germline V gene, CDR1 is MNHNS and CDR2 is SASEGT. DNA of the CDR3: TGTGCCAGCGAGCGGACGGTATTCACCGGGGAGCTGTTTTTT. The encoded protein is CASERTVFTGELFF.

The chain has TRBV29-1 and TRBJ2-3; D perhaps matches TRBD2 (5 bases). V lost 4 bases to trimming and J lost 2 bases, with 16 bases between them. Germline values: CDR1 SQVTM, CDR2 ANQGSEA. This CDR3 comprises 15 residues. CDR3 amino acids: CSVGFLERSTDTQYF. CDR3 DNA sequence: TGCAGCGTTGGGTTTCTGGAGCGGTCCACAGATACGCAGTATTTT.

The V and J genes are TRBV7-8 and TRBJ1-1; TRBD1 might be the D (6 bases). The germline CDR1 and CDR2 sequences are SGHVS and FQNEAQ. Trimming removed 2 bases from V and 5 bases from J, with 15 bases in between. The CDR3 is 15 amino acids. DNA for the CDR3: TGTGCCAGCAGCTTATCCCTCGGGGGGGCGACTGAAGCTTTCTTT. Its translation is CASSLSLGGATEAFF.

The chain joins TRBV5-1 to TRBJ2-7, with a weak D call TRBD2 (6 bases). Between the trimmed V and J ends, which lost 4 bases and 6 bases, there was a span of 11 bases. CDR1 is SGHRS, CDR2 YFSETQ, per germline. The CDR3 is made up of 12 amino acids. CDR3 in DNA: TGCGCCAGCAGCAGGGGAGGTTCCGAGCAGTACTTC. Translation gives CASSRGGSEQYF. Drawing the rest from reference TRBV5-1 and TRBJ2-7, the complete variable domain is KAGVTQTPRYLIKTRGQQVTLSCSPISGHRSVSWYQQTPGQGLQFLFEYFSETQRNKGNFPGRFSGRQFSNSRSEMNVSTLELGDSALYLCASSRGGSEQYFGPGTRLTVT.

The chain joins TRBV18 to TRBJ2-7; 8 bases are shared with TRBD1. Trimming cost V 6 bases and J 4 bases; bases outside gene matches: 8. CDR1 is KGHSH and CDR2 is LQKENI in the germline V gene. This CDR3 contains 14 residues. CDR3 DNA sequence: TGTGCCAGCTCCACGGACAGGGTAGCTTACGAGCAGTACTTC. Protein product: CASSTDRVAYEQYF.

The chain uses TRBV6-5 and TRBJ1-1; tentative D call: TRBD1 (5 bases). Germline-derived CDR1 and CDR2 are MNHEY and SVGAGI. The CDR3 runs to 14 residues. V gave up 4 bases and J gave up 4 bases, with 13 bases separating them. DNA for the CDR3: TGTGCCAGCAGTTCCGGGGGTTGGGGCACTGAAGCTTTCTTT. Protein sequence: CASSSGGWGTEAFF.

This chain connects TRBV7-9 to TRBJ2-1; 11 bases line up with TRBD2. Germline V gene lookup returns CDR1 SEHNR and CDR2 FQNEAQ (reference sequence). V shed 5 bases, J shed 12 bases, and the junction held 15 bases outside the gene matches. The length of the CDR3 is 16 residues. The CDR3 is CASSLSTSGTSIRQFF. The CDR3 coding sequence is TGTGCCAGCAGCCTGTCGACTAGCGGGACGTCTATTAGGCAGTTCTTC. Filled out from reference TRBV7-9 and TRBJ2-1, the complete variable domain reads DTGVSQNPRHKITKRGQNVTFRCDPISEHNRLYWYRQTLGQGPEFLTYFQNEAQLEKSRLLSDRFSAERPKGSFSTLEIQRTEQGDSAMYLCASSLSTSGTSIRQFFGPGTRLTVL.

The genes are TRBV6-1 and TRBJ1-1; TRBD1 agrees at 7 bases. Trimming removed 4 bases from V and 0 bases from J; junction bases left unmatched: 5. CDR1 and CDR2 (germline): MNHNS, SASEGT. The CDR3 is 15 residues long. CDR3 sequence reads: CASSGGGSMNTEAFF. The CDR3 nucleotides are TGTGCCAGCAGTGGAGGGGGCAGCATGAACACTGAAGCTTTCTTT.